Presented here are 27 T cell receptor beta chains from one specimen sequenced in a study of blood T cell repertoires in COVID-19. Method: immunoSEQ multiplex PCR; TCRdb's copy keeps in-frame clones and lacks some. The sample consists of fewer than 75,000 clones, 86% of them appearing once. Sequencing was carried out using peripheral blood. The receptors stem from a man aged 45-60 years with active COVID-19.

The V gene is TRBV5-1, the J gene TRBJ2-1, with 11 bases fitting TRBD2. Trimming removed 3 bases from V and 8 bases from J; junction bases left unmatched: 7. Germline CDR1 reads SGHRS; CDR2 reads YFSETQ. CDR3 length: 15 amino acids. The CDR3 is CASSSQTSGMYEQFF. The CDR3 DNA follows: TGCGCCAGCAGCTCCCAGACTAGCGGGATGTATGAGCAGTTCTTC.

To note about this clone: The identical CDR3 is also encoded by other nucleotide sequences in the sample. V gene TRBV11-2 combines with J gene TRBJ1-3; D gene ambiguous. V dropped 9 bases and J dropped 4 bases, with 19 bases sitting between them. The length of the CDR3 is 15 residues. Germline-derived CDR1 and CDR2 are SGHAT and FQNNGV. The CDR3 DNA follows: TGTGCCAGTAGCACTAGCCCGGGCGTCGGAAACACCATATATTTT. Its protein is CASSTSPGVGNTIYF.

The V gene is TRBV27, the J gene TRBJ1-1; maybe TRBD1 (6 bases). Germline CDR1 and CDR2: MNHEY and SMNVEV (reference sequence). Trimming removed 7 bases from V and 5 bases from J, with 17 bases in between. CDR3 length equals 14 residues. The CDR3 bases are TGTGCCAGCACCCCCCTAGGGGGGGCGACTGAAGCTTTCTTT. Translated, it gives CASTPLGGATEAFF.

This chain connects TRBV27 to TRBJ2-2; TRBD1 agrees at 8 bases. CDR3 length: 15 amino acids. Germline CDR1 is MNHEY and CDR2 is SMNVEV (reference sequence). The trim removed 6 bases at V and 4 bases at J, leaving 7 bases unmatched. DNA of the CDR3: TGTGCCAGCAGATCTTACAGGGGGGTCACCGGGGAGCTGTTTTTT. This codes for CASRSYRGVTGELFF.

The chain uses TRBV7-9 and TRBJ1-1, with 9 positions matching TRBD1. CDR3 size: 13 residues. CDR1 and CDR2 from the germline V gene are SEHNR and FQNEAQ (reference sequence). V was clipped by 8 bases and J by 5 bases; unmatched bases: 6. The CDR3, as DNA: TGTGCCAGCCTCGGGACAGGGTTGACTGAAGCTTTCTTT. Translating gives CASLGTGLTEAFF.

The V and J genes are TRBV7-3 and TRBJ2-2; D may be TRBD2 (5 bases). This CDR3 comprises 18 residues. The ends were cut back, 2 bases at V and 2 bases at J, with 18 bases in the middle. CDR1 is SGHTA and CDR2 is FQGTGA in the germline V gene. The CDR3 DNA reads TGTGCCAGCAGCTTAGCCCCCCCGGGGATTGGAAACACCGGGGAGCTGTTTTTT. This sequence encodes CASSLAPPGIGNTGELFF.

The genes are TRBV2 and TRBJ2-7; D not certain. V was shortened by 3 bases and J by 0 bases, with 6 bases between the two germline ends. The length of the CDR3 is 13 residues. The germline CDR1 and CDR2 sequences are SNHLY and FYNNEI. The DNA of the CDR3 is TGTGCCAGCAGTGAGTACAGCTCCTACGAGCAGTACGTC. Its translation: CASSEYSSYEQYV.

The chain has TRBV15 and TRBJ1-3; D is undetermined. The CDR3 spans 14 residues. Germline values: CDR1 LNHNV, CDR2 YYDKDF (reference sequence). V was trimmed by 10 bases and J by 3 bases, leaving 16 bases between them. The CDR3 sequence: CASAGSYLGNTIYF. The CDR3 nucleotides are TGTGCCAGCGCGGGCAGCTACCTTGGAAACACCATATATTTT. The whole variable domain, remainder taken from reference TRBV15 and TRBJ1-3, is DAMVIQNPRYQVTQFGKPVTLSCSQTLNHNVMYWYQQKSSQAPKLLFHYYDKDFNNEADTPDNFQSRRPNTSFCFLDIRSPGLGDTAMYLCASAGSYLGNTIYFGEGSWLTVV.

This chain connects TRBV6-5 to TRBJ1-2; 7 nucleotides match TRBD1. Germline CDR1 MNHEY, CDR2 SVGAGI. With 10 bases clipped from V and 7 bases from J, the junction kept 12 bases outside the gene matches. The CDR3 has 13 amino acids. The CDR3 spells CATAPTGRSGYTF. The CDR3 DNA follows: TGTGCCACCGCCCCGACAGGGCGCAGTGGCTACACCTTC.

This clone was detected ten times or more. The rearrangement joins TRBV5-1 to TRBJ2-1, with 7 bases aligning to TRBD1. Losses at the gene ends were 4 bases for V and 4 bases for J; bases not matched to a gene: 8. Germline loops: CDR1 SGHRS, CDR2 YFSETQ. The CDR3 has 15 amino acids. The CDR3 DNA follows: TGCGCCAGCAGCCCTCGGGACAGTGTATACAATGAGCAGTTCTTC. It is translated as CASSPRDSVYNEQFF.

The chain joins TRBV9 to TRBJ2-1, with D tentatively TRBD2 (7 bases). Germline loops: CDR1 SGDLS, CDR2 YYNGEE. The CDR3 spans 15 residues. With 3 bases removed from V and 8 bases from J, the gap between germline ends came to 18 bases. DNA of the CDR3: TGTGCCAGCAGCGCTGGGACTACCCGGGGGCATGAGCAGTTCTTC. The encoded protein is CASSAGTTRGHEQFF.

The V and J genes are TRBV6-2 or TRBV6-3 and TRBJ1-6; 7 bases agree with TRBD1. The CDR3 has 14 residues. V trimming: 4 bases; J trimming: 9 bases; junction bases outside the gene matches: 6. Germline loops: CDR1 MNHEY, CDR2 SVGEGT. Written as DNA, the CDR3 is TGTGCCAGCAGTTCCACAACAGGGGCTTCACCCCTCCACTTT. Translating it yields CASSSTTGASPLHF.

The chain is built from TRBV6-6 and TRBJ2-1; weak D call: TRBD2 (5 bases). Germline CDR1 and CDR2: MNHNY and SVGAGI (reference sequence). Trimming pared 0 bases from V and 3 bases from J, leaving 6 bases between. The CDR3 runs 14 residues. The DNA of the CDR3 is TGTGCCAGCAGTTACTCAGGACTCTACAATGAGCAGTTCTTC. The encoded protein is CASSYSGLYNEQFF.

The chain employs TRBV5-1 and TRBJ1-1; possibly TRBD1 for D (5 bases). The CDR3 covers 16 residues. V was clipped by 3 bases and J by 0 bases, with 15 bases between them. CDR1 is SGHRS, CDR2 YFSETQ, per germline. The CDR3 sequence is CASSSHLDRLNTEAFF. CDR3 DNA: TGCGCCAGCAGCTCCCATTTAGACAGATTGAACACTGAAGCTTTCTTT.

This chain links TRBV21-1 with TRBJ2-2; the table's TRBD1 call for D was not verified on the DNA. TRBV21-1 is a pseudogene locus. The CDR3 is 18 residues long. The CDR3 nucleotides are TGTGCCAGCAGCAAACCGCCAGGGGGACAGTGGAACACCGGGGAGCTGTTTTTT. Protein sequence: CASSKPPGGQWNTGELFF.

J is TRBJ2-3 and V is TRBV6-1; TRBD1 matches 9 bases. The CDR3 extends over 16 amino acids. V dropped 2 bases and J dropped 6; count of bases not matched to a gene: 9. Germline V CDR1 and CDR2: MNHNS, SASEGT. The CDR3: CASSERLQGAPDTQYF. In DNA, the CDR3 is TGTGCCAGCAGTGAACGTCTACAGGGGGCGCCTGATACGCAGTATTTT.

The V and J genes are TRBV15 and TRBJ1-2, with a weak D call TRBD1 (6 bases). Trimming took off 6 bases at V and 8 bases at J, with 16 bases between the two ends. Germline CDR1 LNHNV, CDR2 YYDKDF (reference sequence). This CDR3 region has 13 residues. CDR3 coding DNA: TGTGCCACCAGTATACAGGGAATTGGGGGCTACACCTTC. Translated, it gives CATSIQGIGGYTF.

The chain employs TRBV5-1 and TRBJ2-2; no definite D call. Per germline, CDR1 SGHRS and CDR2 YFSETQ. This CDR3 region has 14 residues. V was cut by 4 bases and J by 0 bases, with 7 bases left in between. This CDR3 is CASSGPSNTGELFF. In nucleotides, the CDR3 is TGCGCCAGCAGCGGGCCTTCGAACACCGGGGAGCTGTTTTTT.

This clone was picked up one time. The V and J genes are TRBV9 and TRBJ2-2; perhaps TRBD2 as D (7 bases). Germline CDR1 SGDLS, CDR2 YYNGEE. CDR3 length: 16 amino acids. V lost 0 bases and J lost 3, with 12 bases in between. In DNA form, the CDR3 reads TGTGCCAGCAGCGTAGGAACAGGGAGGGACACCGGGGAGCTGTTTTTT. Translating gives CASSVGTGRDTGELFF.

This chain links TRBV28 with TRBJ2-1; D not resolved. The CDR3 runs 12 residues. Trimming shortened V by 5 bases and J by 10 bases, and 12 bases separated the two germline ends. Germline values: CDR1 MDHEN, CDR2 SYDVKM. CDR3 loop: CASSRHPREQFF. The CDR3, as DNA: TGTGCCAGCAGTCGCCACCCCAGAGAGCAGTTCTTC.

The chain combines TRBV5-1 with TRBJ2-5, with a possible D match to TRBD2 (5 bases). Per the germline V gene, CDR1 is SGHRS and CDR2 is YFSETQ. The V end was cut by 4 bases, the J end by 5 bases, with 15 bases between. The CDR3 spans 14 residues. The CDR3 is CASSGGSRVETQYF. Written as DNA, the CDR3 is TGCGCCAGCAGCGGAGGATCGAGAGTCGAGACCCAGTACTTC.

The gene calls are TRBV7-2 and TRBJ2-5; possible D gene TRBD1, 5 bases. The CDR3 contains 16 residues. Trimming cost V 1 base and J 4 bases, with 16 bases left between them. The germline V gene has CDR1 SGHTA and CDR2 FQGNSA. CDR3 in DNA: TGTGCCAGCAGCTTAGGCTCAGGGTGGTACGGAGAGACCCAGTACTTC. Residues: CASSLGSGWYGETQYF.

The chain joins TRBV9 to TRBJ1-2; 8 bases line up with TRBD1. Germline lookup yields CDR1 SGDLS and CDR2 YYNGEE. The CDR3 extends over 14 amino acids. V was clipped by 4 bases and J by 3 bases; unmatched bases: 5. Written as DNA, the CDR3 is TGTGCCAGCAGCCCATCGACAGGGGACTATGGCTACACCTTC. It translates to CASSPSTGDYGYTF.

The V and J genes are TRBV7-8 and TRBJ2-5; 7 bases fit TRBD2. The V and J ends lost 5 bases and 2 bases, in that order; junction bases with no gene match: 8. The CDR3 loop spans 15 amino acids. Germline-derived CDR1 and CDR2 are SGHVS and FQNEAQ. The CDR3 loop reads CASSRPPGGQETQYF. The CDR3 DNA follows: TGTGCCAGCAGCCGACCCCCGGGGGGACAAGAGACCCAGTACTTC. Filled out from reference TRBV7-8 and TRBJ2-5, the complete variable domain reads GAGVSQSPRYKVAKRGQDVALRCDPISGHVSLFWYQQALGQGPEFLTYFQNEAQLDKSGLPSDRFFAERPEGSVSTLKIQRTQQEDSAVYLCASSRPPGGQETQYFGPGTRLLVL.

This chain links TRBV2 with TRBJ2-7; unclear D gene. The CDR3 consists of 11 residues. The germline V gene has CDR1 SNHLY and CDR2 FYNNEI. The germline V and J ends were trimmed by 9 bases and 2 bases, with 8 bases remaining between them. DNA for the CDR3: TGTGCCAGTGGCCCCCCCTACGAGCAGTACGTC. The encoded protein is CASGPPYEQYV.

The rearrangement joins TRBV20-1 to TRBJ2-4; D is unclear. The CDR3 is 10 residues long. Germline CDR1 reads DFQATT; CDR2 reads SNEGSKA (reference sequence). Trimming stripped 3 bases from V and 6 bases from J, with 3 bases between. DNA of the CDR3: TGCAGTGCTAGCGGAAACATTCAGTACTTC. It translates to CSASGNIQYF.

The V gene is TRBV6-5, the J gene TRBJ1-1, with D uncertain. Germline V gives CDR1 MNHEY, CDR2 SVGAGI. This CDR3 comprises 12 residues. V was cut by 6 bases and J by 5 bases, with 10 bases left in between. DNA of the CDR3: TGTGCCAGCAGAACAGCGGGGACTGAAGCTTTCTTT. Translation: CASRTAGTEAFF.